The 4 T cell receptor beta chains presented below share a single source sample, sequenced in a study of control samples from healthy donors and cancer patients. The method was immunoSEQ multiplex PCR; TCRdb's version includes in-frame clones alone and lacks a portion of them. The sample has around 13,000 clones; 60% to 85% are singletons. Sequencing used formalin-fixed, paraffin-embedded tissue. These receptors originate from a male donor with melanoma.

The chain uses TRBV19 and TRBJ2-3; D perhaps matches TRBD2 (6 bases). With 5 bases removed from V and 2 bases from J, the gap between germline ends came to 17 bases. Germline V gene data show CDR1 as LNHDA and CDR2 as SQIVND (reference sequence). This CDR3 comprises 16 residues. The DNA of the CDR3 is TGTGCCAGTAGTGAGGTCCCAGGGAGGACCACAGATACGCAGTATTTT. Translated, it gives CASSEVPGRTTDTQYF.

The chain employs TRBV3-1 (or the pseudogene TRBV3-2) and TRBJ2-5; TRBD2 agrees at 11 bases. Germline V gene sequence: CDR1 LGHDT, CDR2 YNNKEL (reference sequence). V trimming: 1 base; J trimming: 4 bases; junction bases outside the gene matches: 8. This CDR3 region has 17 residues. CDR3 protein: CASSQGASGGTRETQYF. The CDR3 nucleotides read TGTGCCAGCAGCCAAGGGGCTAGCGGGGGGACAAGAGAGACCCAGTACTTC.

The chain uses TRBV5-6 and TRBJ1-5; D not resolved. This CDR3 is built from 16 residues. In germline, CDR1 is SGHDT, CDR2 YYEEEE. V lost 0 bases to trimming and J lost 5 bases, with 15 bases between them. CDR3 amino acids: CASSLEGTRLHQPQHF. The CDR3 DNA reads TGTGCCAGCAGCTTGGAGGGTACCAGATTGCATCAGCCCCAGCATTTT.

CDR3 nucleotide sequence: TGCGCCAGCAGCTTGGGGACAGGGGGCAACTATGGCTACACCTTC. It codes for CASSLGTGGNYGYTF. The V gene is TRBV5-1, the J gene TRBJ1-2, with 11 bases matching TRBD1. Trimming cost V 0 bases and J 2 bases; bases outside gene matches: 0. CDR3 length equals 15 residues. Germline assignment: CDR1 SGHRS and CDR2 YFSETQ.